The 27 T cell receptor beta chains in this list originate from one sample, sequenced in a study of CD8 T cells in ankylosing spondylitis. Via MiXCR, TCRdb re-called the 5' RACE reads, giving one row per CDR3 protein. The sample has some 130,000 distinct CDR3 sequences, approximately 8.4% seen once; the top ten hold 7.3%. Sequenced material: synovial fluid, either unsorted or a sorted T cell fraction (not recorded which). These receptor sequences come from a male donor with ankylosing spondylitis.

The V call is TRBV5-4, the J call TRBJ2-2, with D possibly matching TRBD1 (5 bases). CDR3 size: 17 residues. The germline V gene has CDR1 SGHNT and CDR2 YYREEE (reference sequence). Deletions cut 4 bases from V and 3 bases from J, with 19 bases between. The CDR3 DNA reads TGTGCCAGCAGCATCCAACAGGACCGCCGGGACACCGGGGAGCTGTTTTTT. This encodes CASSIQQDRRDTGELFF.

The gene calls are TRBV2 and TRBJ2-3; D perhaps matches TRBD2 (6 bases). Trimming removed 10 bases at V and 1 base at J, with 9 bases between. CDR1 is SNHLY, CDR2 FYNNEI, per germline. The CDR3 has 12 amino acids. The CDR3 sequence is CATSSGTDTQYF. CDR3 bases: TGTGCCACGTCTAGCGGCACAGATACGCAGTATTTT.

This clonotype was counted ten times or more. J is TRBJ2-7 and V is TRBV28; D remains unclear. V lost 3 bases and J lost 4, with 13 bases in between. Per the germline V gene, CDR1 is MDHEN and CDR2 is SYDVKM. This CDR3 is built from 14 residues. CDR3 sequence: CASSFENILYEQYF. The CDR3, as DNA: TGTGCCAGCAGTTTTGAAAATATTCTTTACGAGCAGTACTTC. The full variable domain, in which reference TRBV28 and TRBJ2-7 provide the parts outside the CDR3, is DVKVTQSSRYLVKRTGEKVFLECVQDMDHENMFWYRQDPGLGLRLIYFSYDVKMKEKGDIPEGYSVSREKKERFSLILESASTNQTSMYLCASSFENILYEQYFGPGTRLTVT.

Comments on this clonotype: The junction and the germline gene differ at one end; a read error may be behind it. The rearrangement joins TRBV12-3 or TRBV12-4 to TRBJ2-2; 11 bases match TRBD2. The CDR3 is 18 residues long. The CDR3 protein is CAISSNSGGASGTGELFF. The CDR3 DNA reads TGTGCCATCAGTTCCAATAGCGGGGGGGCCTCAGGCACCGGGGAGCTGTTTTTT.

Ten or more counts support this clonotype. This sequence joins TRBV6-5 and TRBJ1-2, with TRBD1 as a possible D gene (5 bases). The V gene's germline CDR1 is MNHEY and CDR2 SVGAGI. Deletions cut 2 bases from V and 6 bases from J, with 16 bases between. CDR3 size: 15 residues. CDR3 nucleotides: TGTGCCAGCAGTTACGGGGGAGGGGAGGTGGATGGCTACACCTTC. It translates to CASSYGGGEVDGYTF.

This clonotype appeared many times. J is TRBJ1-2 and V is TRBV12-3 or TRBV12-4, with TRBD1 matching 10 bases. The ends lost 5 bases at V and 5 bases at J; junction bases unmatched: 5. This CDR3 has 14 amino acids. In DNA, the CDR3 is TGTGCCAGCAGTCCGGGACAGGGGATTTATGGCTACACCTTC. Amino acid sequence: CASSPGQGIYGYTF.

In nucleotides, the CDR3 is TGTGCCAGCAGCTTATTAGGGGCAGGGATCTATGGCTACACCTTC. It is translated as CASSLLGAGIYGYTF. J is TRBJ1-2 and V is TRBV7-9; weak D call: TRBD1 (5 bases). V was pared by 2 bases and J by 4 bases, with 14 bases between. The CDR3 extends over 15 amino acids. Germline V gene sequence: CDR1 SEHNR, CDR2 FQNEAQ (reference sequence).

This clonotype was seen many times. The V and J genes are TRBV12-3 or TRBV12-4 and TRBJ1-5; a possible D gene is TRBD1 (6 bases). The CDR3 runs to 12 residues. Trimming removed 2 bases at V and 9 bases at J, with 8 bases between. The DNA of the CDR3 is TGTGCCAGCAGTTTACTGACAGGGCCCCAGCATTTT. It translates to CASSLLTGPQHF.

The gene calls are TRBV20-1 and TRBJ2-5; 8 bases are a match to TRBD2. The germline V gene has CDR1 DFQATT and CDR2 SNEGSKA (reference sequence). The length of the CDR3 is 14 residues. The J segment lost 0 bases and the V segment lost 1 base, leaving 1 base of the junction unmatched. The CDR3 reads CSARGGRYQETQYF. The CDR3 DNA reads as TGCAGTGCTAGAGGCGGGAGGTACCAAGAGACCCAGTACTTC.

The J gene is TRBJ2-3, the V gene TRBV5-1; 10 bases agree with TRBD2. CDR1 and CDR2 from the germline V gene are SGHRS and YFSETQ. J was trimmed by 0 bases and V by 7 bases; bases with no gene match: 2. This CDR3 has 14 residues. Here the CDR3 DNA reads TGCGCCAGCCAGCGGGGGGGCAGCACAGATACGCAGTATTTT. This codes for CASQRGGSTDTQYF.

Only a few counts were recorded for this clonotype. The gene calls are TRBV13 and TRBJ1-6, with D tentatively TRBD1 (6 bases). V was shortened by 5 bases and J by 1 base, with 21 bases between the two germline ends. The CDR3 extends over 19 amino acids. Germline CDR1 is PRHDT and CDR2 is FYEKMQ (reference sequence). DNA of the CDR3: TGTGCCAGCAGCCCAAGGGGGACTTCAGGATATTCCTATAATTCACCCCTCCACTTT. It codes for CASSPRGTSGYSYNSPLHF.

This clonotype was found many times. This chain joins TRBV10-2 and TRBJ2-3, with TRBD2 matching over 10 bases. The CDR3 extends over 15 amino acids. J was trimmed by 4 bases and V by 4 bases; bases with no gene match: 5. Per germline, CDR1 WSHSY and CDR2 SAAADI. CDR3 DNA: TGCGCCAGCAGTGCGAACCTAGCGGGGGCAGATACGCAGTATTTT. Amino acid sequence: CASSANLAGADTQYF.

This clonotype has ten or more counts. The chain uses TRBV12-3 or TRBV12-4 and TRBJ1-1, with D perhaps TRBD1 (6 bases). The CDR3 consists of 15 residues. V was trimmed by 3 bases and J by 3 bases, leaving 14 bases between them. The CDR3 is CASSFTSGADTEAFF. The CDR3, as DNA: TGTGCCAGCAGTTTCACCTCAGGGGCCGACACTGAAGCTTTCTTT.

The DNA for the CDR3 is TGTGCCAGCAGCTTGGTTACAGAAACACCCCTCCACTTT. It codes for CASSLVTETPLHF. This sequence joins TRBV5-4 and TRBJ1-6; no firm D call. The V and J ends lost 0 bases and 11 bases respectively, with 9 bases between them. Germline V gene lookup returns CDR1 SGHNT and CDR2 YYREEE (reference sequence). This CDR3 is built from 13 residues.

Only a few counts were recorded for this clonotype. The rearrangement joins TRBV18 to TRBJ2-3; 11 bases map to TRBD2. CDR3 length: 17 amino acids. V lost 6 bases to trimming and J lost 3 bases; unmatched junction nucleotides: 11. CDR1 KGHSH and CDR2 LQKENI come from the germline V gene. CDR3 loop: CASSSLGLAGLTDTQYF. The CDR3, as DNA: TGTGCCAGCTCGTCACTCGGACTAGCGGGCTTAACAGATACGCAGTATTTT.

This clonotype has a count of ten or more. The rearrangement links TRBV12-3 or TRBV12-4 to TRBJ2-7; perhaps TRBD2 as D (6 bases). The CDR3 consists of 13 residues. Trimming removed 5 bases from V and 4 bases from J, with 12 bases in between. The CDR3 protein is CASSLGTLYEQYF. For the CDR3, the DNA is TGTGCCAGCAGTCTCGGGACTTTATACGAGCAGTACTTC.

This chain links TRBV29-1 with TRBJ1-2; 7 nucleotides agree with TRBD1. The V gene end was trimmed by 0 bases and the J gene end by 3 bases; junction bases not matched to a gene: 7. The CDR3 is made up of 15 amino acids. Looked up from germline, CDR1 is SQVTM and CDR2 is ANQGSEA. The CDR3 nucleotides are TGCAGCGTTGAAGATGAGAAACAGGGGTACTATGGCTACACCTTC. It translates to CSVEDEKQGYYGYTF.

This clonotype was seen ten or more times. The rearrangement joins TRBV9 to TRBJ1-1, with 8 bases matching TRBD1. The CDR3 length is 14 residues. With V trimmed by 2 bases and J by 1 base, 1 base remained unmatched. Germline assignment: CDR1 SGDLS and CDR2 YYNGEE. For the CDR3, the DNA is TGTGCCAGCAGCGTGGGACAGGCGAACACTGAAGCTTTCTTT. As protein: CASSVGQANTEAFF.

This chain joins TRBV2 and TRBJ2-3; D could derive from TRBD1 or TRBD2 (5 bases each). Germline V gene lookup returns CDR1 SNHLY and CDR2 FYNNEI. This CDR3 contains 15 residues. V was cut by 3 bases and J by 8 bases, with 18 bases left in between. The CDR3 DNA reads TGTGCCAGCAGTGAGACAAGGGGACGGCTCGGTACGCAGTATTTT. It codes for CASSETRGRLGTQYF.

The chain joins TRBV5-1 to TRBJ2-7, with a possible D match to TRBD1 (5 bases). Trimming took off 4 bases at V and 3 bases at J, with 17 bases between the two ends. The length of the CDR3 is 15 residues. Germline assignment: CDR1 SGHRS and CDR2 YFSETQ. The chain's CDR3 is CASSTATGHSYEQYF. The CDR3 bases are TGCGCCAGCAGCACAGCCACCGGACATAGCTACGAGCAGTACTTC.

The chain combines TRBV24-1 with TRBJ2-3, with TRBD1 matching 7 bases. J gave up 0 bases and V 0 bases, and 2 bases lay outside the gene matches. CDR3 size: 16 residues. Germline-derived CDR1 and CDR2 are KGHDR and SFDVKD. The DNA of the CDR3 is TGTGCCACCAGTGATTTGACAGGGGCTAGCACAGATACGCAGTATTTT. Translated, it gives CATSDLTGASTDTQYF.

This clonotype occurred a few times. The J gene is TRBJ1-1, the V gene TRBV7-2; 7 nucleotides agree with TRBD1. Germline V gene sequence: CDR1 SGHTA, CDR2 FQGNSA. The CDR3 runs 14 residues. V was pared by 6 bases and J by 4 bases, with 8 bases of the junction left unmatched. The CDR3 nucleotides read TGTGCCAGCAGTACTTCTCGGGACAGCACTGAAGCTTTCTTT. This gives the protein CASSTSRDSTEAFF.

This rearrangement joins TRBV29-1 to TRBJ2-3; D is unclear. Germline assignment: CDR1 SQVTM and CDR2 ANQGSEA. With 8 bases removed from V and 4 bases from J, the gap between germline ends came to 13 bases. The CDR3 is made up of 12 amino acids. Written as DNA, the CDR3 is TGCAGCAAGCCTGAGCAGTCAGATACGCAGTATTTT. Encoded protein: CSKPEQSDTQYF.

This clonotype was seen a few times. V is TRBV13 and J is TRBJ2-2; TRBD1 aligns across 7 bases. This CDR3 comprises 11 residues. The V gene's germline CDR1 is PRHDT and CDR2 FYEKMQ (reference sequence). V was pared by 3 bases and J by 15 bases, with 4 bases of the junction left unmatched. The CDR3 is CASSFRQGVFF. In nucleotides, the CDR3 is TGTGCCAGCAGCTTCCGACAGGGCGTGTTTTTT. Full variable domain (rest looked up from reference TRBV13 and TRBJ2-2): AAGVIQSPRHLIKEKRETATLKCYPIPRHDTVYWYQQGPGQDPQFLISFYEKMQSDKGSIPDRFSAQQFSDYHSELNMSSLELGDSALYFCASSFRQGVFFGEGSRLTVL.

This clonotype was recorded at least ten times. This sequence joins TRBV11-2 and TRBJ2-7; D is uncertain. This CDR3 is built from 13 residues. Looked up from germline, CDR1 is SGHAT and CDR2 is FQNNGV. Trimming pared 2 bases from V and 4 bases from J, leaving 9 bases between. CDR3 in amino acids: CASSLSAGYEQYF. Here the CDR3 DNA reads TGTGCCAGCAGCTTAAGCGCTGGGTACGAGCAGTACTTC.

V usage is TRBV20-1 and J usage is TRBJ1-1, with TRBD1 matching 10 bases. J gave up 5 bases and V 5 bases, and 5 bases lay outside the gene matches. There are 13 residues in the CDR3. CDR1 is DFQATT, CDR2 SNEGSKA, per germline (reference sequence). CDR3 nucleotides: TGCAGTGCTGTAGACAGGGGGCTGACTGAAGCTTTCTTT. Its translation is CSAVDRGLTEAFF.

In this sample, this clonotype turned up many times. The gene calls are TRBV11-2 and TRBJ1-5; D is unresolved. The CDR3 loop spans 13 amino acids. V was pared by 2 bases and J by 9 bases, with 11 bases between. Germline loops: CDR1 SGHAT, CDR2 FQNNGV. The CDR3 region is CASSLKRVRPQHF. CDR3 nucleotide sequence: TGTGCCAGCAGCTTAAAACGTGTCCGGCCCCAGCATTTT.